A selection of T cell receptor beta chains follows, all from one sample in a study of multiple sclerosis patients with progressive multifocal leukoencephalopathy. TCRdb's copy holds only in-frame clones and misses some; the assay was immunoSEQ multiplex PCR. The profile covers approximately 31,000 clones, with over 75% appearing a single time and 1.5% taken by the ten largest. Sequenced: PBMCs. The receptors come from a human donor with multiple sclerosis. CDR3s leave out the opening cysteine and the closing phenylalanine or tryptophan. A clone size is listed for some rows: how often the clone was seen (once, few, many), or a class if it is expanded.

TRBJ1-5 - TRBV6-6 ASRPRQGGNQPQH
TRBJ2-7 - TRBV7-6 ASSLEAHEQY
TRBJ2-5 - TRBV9 ASSVDWTRWETQY
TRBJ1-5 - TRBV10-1 ASSALGGNQPQH
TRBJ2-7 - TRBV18 AAGAGPYRYEQY
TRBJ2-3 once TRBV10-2 ASSGGLAGVADTQY
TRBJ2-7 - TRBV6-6 ASVSSGTYEQY
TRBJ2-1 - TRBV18 ASSPVAGQNEQF
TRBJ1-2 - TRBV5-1 ASSLRTGIGAYGYT
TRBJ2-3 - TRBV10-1 ATRGSGTQY
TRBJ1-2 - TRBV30 ASVGNANYGYT
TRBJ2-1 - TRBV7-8 ASSPWGGEYNEQF
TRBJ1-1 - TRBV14 ASSPYAGGRRTEAF
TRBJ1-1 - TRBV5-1 ASSLDVGSMNTEAF
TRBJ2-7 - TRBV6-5 ASSLGWGMYEQY
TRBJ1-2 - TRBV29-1 SVRSGGIDST
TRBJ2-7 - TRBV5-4 ASSLDRGHEQY
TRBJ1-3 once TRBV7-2 ASSPRIGGVGNTIY
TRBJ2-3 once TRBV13 ASSLTRAPTDTQY
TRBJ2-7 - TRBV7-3 ASSLSALSYEQY
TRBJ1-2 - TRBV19 ASSMVDSYYGYT
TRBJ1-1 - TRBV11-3 ASSKSGTDPQAF
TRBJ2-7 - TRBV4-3 ASSQEKGIYEQY
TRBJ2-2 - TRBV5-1 ASSYRGRNSSGELF
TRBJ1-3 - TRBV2 ASSLDGSSGNTIY
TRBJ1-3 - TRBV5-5 ASSLRTVSGNTIY
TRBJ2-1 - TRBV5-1 ASSLRVVGNNEQF
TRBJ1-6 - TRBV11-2 ASSLGNSPLH
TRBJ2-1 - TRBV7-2 ASSLVGLGHNEQF
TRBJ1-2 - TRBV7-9 ASSPLRDHTSGYT
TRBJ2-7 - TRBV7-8 ASSLAGPYEQY
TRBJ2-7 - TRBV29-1 SALGTGRSSYEQY
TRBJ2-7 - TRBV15 ATSPRDSTYEQY
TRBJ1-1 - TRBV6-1 ASRGTGGWGEAF
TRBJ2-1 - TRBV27 AVQGSWNEQF
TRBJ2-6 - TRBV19 ASSMRLLSGANVLT
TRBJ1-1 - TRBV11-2 ASSERAGGGQNQAF
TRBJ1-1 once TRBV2 ASASTLNTEAF
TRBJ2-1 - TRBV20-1 SARKNEQF
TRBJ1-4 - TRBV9 ASSGGEGTNEKLF
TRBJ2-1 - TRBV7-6 ASSSLTLAYNEQF
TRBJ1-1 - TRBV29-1 SVEVGGETEAF
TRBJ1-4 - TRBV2 ASNPLATNEKLF
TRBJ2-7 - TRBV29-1 SVGNRGITYEQY
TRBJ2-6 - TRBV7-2 ASSFTPGAGANVLT
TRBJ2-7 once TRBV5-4 ASSFGTAAYEQY
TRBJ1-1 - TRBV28 ASRLLTEAF
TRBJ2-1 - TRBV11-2 ASSLDLYQVQF